These T cell receptor beta chains were read from a single sample in a study of blood T cell repertoires in COVID-19. Profiled with immunoSEQ multiplex PCR; TCRdb holds only in-frame clones, not every one. The sample has roughly 270,000 clones; 85% are singletons. The sample comprised PBMCs or T cells enriched from blood (not recorded which). The source is a woman in her forties or fifties who had recovered from COVID-19. Each CDR3 is given with its conserved first and last residue. The order of the fields is D gene, CDR3 length, clone size, J gene, V gene, CDR3 DNA, CDR3 protein. D genes are given only for firm matches. Expanded clones get a size class; other rows say once, few or many, or leave the size out.

D: -
length: 14
size: few
J: TRBJ1-1
V: TRBV4-1
DNA: TGCGCCAGCAGCCAAGGAGGAGGGATCACTGAAGCTTTCTTT
CDR3: CASSQGGGITEAFF

D: -
length: 13
size: -
J: TRBJ2-5
V: TRBV19
DNA: TGTGCCACCCAAGACAGTTTTCGGGAGACCCAGTACTTC
CDR3: CATQDSFRETQYF

D: -
length: 15
size: -
J: TRBJ2-4
V: TRBV9
DNA: TGTGCCAGCAGCGTAGAAGTATCGGCGGGAAGCATTCAGTACTTC
CDR3: CASSVEVSAGSIQYF

D: TRBD1
length: 16
size: -
J: TRBJ2-7
V: TRBV7-3
DNA: TGTGCCAGCAGCCCCCACCACAGGGGGTCCCCCTACGAGCAGTACTTC
CDR3: CASSPHHRGSPYEQYF

D: TRBD1
length: 15
size: few
J: TRBJ1-2
V: TRBV7-8
DNA: TGTGCCAGCAGCTTAGGAGGACAGGGGGTATATGGCTACACCTTC
CDR3: CASSLGGQGVYGYTF

D: -
length: 14
size: few
J: TRBJ1-6
V: TRBV5-1
DNA: TGCGCCAGCAGCTTGTTGCAGGTTAATTCACCCCTCCACTTT
CDR3: CASSLLQVNSPLHF

D: -
length: 14
size: -
J: TRBJ2-1
V: TRBV19
DNA: TGTGCCAGTAGAGGGGGGGCGGGCTACAATGAGCAGTTCTTC
CDR3: CASRGGAGYNEQFF

D: -
length: 13
size: -
J: TRBJ2-2
V: TRBV5-6
DNA: TGTGCCAGCAGCTTGGGGGGCCCCGGGGAGCTGTTTTTT
CDR3: CASSLGGPGELFF

D: -
length: 15
size: -
J: TRBJ2-5
V: TRBV5-6
DNA: TGTGCCAGCAGCTATTGGGCCAGCGCGGGGGAGACCCAGTACTTC
CDR3: CASSYWASAGETQYF

D: -
length: 14
size: -
J: TRBJ1-4
V: TRBV4-3
DNA: TGCGCCAGCAGCCAAGGCCTGCGGTACGAAAAACTGTTTTTT
CDR3: CASSQGLRYEKLFF

D: TRBD2
length: 16
size: once
J: TRBJ2-1
V: TRBV3-1/TRBV3-2
DNA: TGTGCCAGCAGCCAGGGACTAGCGGGATCCTACAATGAGCAGTTCTTC
CDR3: CASSQGLAGSYNEQFF

D: -
length: 13
size: -
J: TRBJ1-5
V: TRBV19
DNA: TGTGCCAGTAGGATTCAGGTTAATCAGCCCCAGCATTTT
CDR3: CASRIQVNQPQHF

D: TRBD1
length: 16
size: -
J: TRBJ1-1
V: TRBV11-2
DNA: TGTGCCAGCGGACCTCGGACAGGGACCATGAACACTGAAGCTTTCTTT
CDR3: CASGPRTGTMNTEAFF

D: TRBD1
length: 16
size: -
J: TRBJ2-7
V: TRBV5-3
DNA: TGTGCCAGAAGCTTGTGTTTACAGGGGGTCAACTACGAGCAGTACTTC
CDR3: CARSLCLQGVNYEQYF

D: TRBD2
length: 15
size: -
J: TRBJ2-7
V: TRBV19
DNA: TGTGCCAGTGCTGACCGGACTAGCGGAACCTACGAGCAGTACTTC
CDR3: CASADRTSGTYEQYF

D: -
length: 14
size: once
J: TRBJ1-2
V: TRBV2
DNA: TGTGCCAGCAGTGAAGGAGGTTCTAACTATGGCTACACCTTC
CDR3: CASSEGGSNYGYTF

D: -
length: 13
size: -
J: TRBJ2-1
V: TRBV6-5
DNA: TGTGCCAGCAGTTACTCCACCTACAATGAGCAGTTCTTC
CDR3: CASSYSTYNEQFF

D: -
length: 17
size: -
J: TRBJ2-6
V: TRBV9
DNA: TGTGCCAGCAGCGACGGGACTGGAAAAAGGGGGGCCAACGTCCTGACTTTC
CDR3: CASSDGTGKRGANVLTF

D: -
length: 17
size: -
J: TRBJ1-6
V: TRBV5-1
DNA: TGCGCCAGCAGTTCGTCCCCCACTCTTACTACCGATTCACCCCTCCACTTT
CDR3: CASSSSPTLTTDSPLHF

D: -
length: 12
size: -
J: TRBJ1-1
V: TRBV6-5
DNA: TGTGCCAGCAGTTACATCGGGGCTGAAGCTTTCTTT
CDR3: CASSYIGAEAFF

D: -
length: 17
size: -
J: TRBJ1-3
V: TRBV11-2
DNA: TGTGCCAGCAGCTTACGATACACAGGGAACTCTGGAAACACCATATATTTT
CDR3: CASSLRYTGNSGNTIYF

D: -
length: 15
size: -
J: TRBJ1-6
V: TRBV28
DNA: TGTGCCAGCAGCCCGAGGAGCTCCTATAATTCACCCCTCCACTTT
CDR3: CASSPRSSYNSPLHF

D: -
length: 13
size: -
J: TRBJ2-1
V: TRBV11-2
DNA: TGTGCCAGCAGCTTAGAGGTTAGGAGGGAGCAGTTCTTC
CDR3: CASSLEVRREQFF

D: -
length: 15
size: -
J: TRBJ2-5
V: TRBV4-1
DNA: TGCGCCAGCAGCCTGCTGGGGCTAGCGAGAGAGACCCAGTACTTC
CDR3: CASSLLGLARETQYF

D: -
length: 13
size: -
J: TRBJ1-2
V: TRBV19
DNA: TGTGCCAGTATAGGAGATGCGATCTATGGCTACACCTTC
CDR3: CASIGDAIYGYTF

D: -
length: 14
size: -
J: TRBJ1-5
V: TRBV6-2/TRBV6-3
DNA: TGTGCCAGCAGTTATCTATATAGCAATCAGCCCCAGCATTTT
CDR3: CASSYLYSNQPQHF

D: -
length: 16
size: once
J: TRBJ2-2
V: TRBV11-2
DNA: TGTGCCAGCAGCTTCTACGGGATGGTTAACACCGGGGAGCTGTTTTTT
CDR3: CASSFYGMVNTGELFF

D: -
length: 15
size: -
J: TRBJ1-2
V: TRBV2
DNA: TGTGCCAGCAAGCGGTCGTCTGCCTCTAACTATGGCTACACCTTC
CDR3: CASKRSSASNYGYTF

D: -
length: 17
size: -
J: TRBJ2-2
V: TRBV4-1
DNA: TGCGCCAGCAGCCAAGGGGGGAGGACTGCGGGCACCGGGGAGCTGTTTTTT
CDR3: CASSQGGRTAGTGELFF

D: -
length: 15
size: -
J: TRBJ1-5
V: TRBV7-8
DNA: TGTGCCAGCAGCTTAACCGGGGGTTACAATCAGCCCCAGCATTTT
CDR3: CASSLTGGYNQPQHF

D: -
length: 15
size: once
J: TRBJ1-2
V: TRBV7-9
DNA: TGTGCCAGTCACGCTGCGGGTACCCTAGAGTTCGGCTACACCTTC
CDR3: CASHAAGTLEFGYTF

D: -
length: 16
size: -
J: TRBJ1-5
V: TRBV19
DNA: TGTGCCAGTAGTATTAGAGCGGGCGCTAGCAATCAGCCCCAGCATTTT
CDR3: CASSIRAGASNQPQHF

D: -
length: 15
size: -
J: TRBJ1-2
V: TRBV7-9
DNA: TGTGCCAGCAGCCTTCTTTTGCAACAGCAGCTTGGCTACACCTTC
CDR3: CASSLLLQQQLGYTF

D: -
length: 15
size: once
J: TRBJ2-1
V: TRBV5-1
DNA: TGCGCCAGCAGCACCAGGGGCATCTCCTACAATGAGCAGTTCTTC
CDR3: CASSTRGISYNEQFF

D: -
length: 15
size: -
J: TRBJ1-2
V: TRBV6-5
DNA: TGTGCCAGCAGTTTCGTCCCACAGGGTTCGCATGGCTACACCTTC
CDR3: CASSFVPQGSHGYTF

D: TRBD1
length: 16
size: -
J: TRBJ2-5
V: TRBV24-1
DNA: TGTGCCACCAGTGACCCCGGACAGGGTTATGGAGAGACCCAGTACTTC
CDR3: CATSDPGQGYGETQYF

D: TRBD1
length: 16
size: -
J: TRBJ2-1
V: TRBV19
DNA: TGTGCCAGTAGTCCCCGGACAGGGGCCCAGGCCAATGAGCAGTTCTTC
CDR3: CASSPRTGAQANEQFF

D: TRBD2
length: 18
size: -
J: TRBJ2-7
V: TRBV3-1/TRBV3-2
DNA: TGTGCCAGCAGCCAAGGTGGCGGATCGGCGGGGGGGCACGGCGAGCAGTACTTC
CDR3: CASSQGGGSAGGHGEQYF

D: -
length: 14
size: -
J: TRBJ1-6
V: TRBV21-1
DNA: TGTGCGTTGCGGAGAAGCTCCTATAATTCACCCCTCCACTTT
CDR3: CALRRSSYNSPLHF

D: TRBD1
length: 14
size: -
J: TRBJ2-5
V: TRBV30
DNA: TGTGCCTGGAGTGTGGACAGGGGGCCTGAGACCCAGTACTTC
CDR3: CAWSVDRGPETQYF